Given below is one T cell receptor (beta chain) in context. It has no known antigen specificity. The input lacks base qualities; no much larger clone sits a single base away. These data belong to a study of blood T cell repertoires in COVID-19 (dated by TCRdb to 2018 to 2020). With regard to the full study: Collaborator samples came from the United States, Italy and Spain and covered acute and convalescent phases of COVID-19. The material from the prospective study consisted of cDNA or gDNA derived from T cells, B-cell-depleted T cells, or PBMCs. The dataset comprised deeply sampled blood TCRbeta repertoires from subjects exposed to, actively infected with, or recovered from COVID-19. The repertoires were released in a freely available public database intended as a resource for research on the immune response to SARS-CoV-2. The samples were drawn from two sources: the first 160 participants of the ongoing ImmuneRACE study, and fewer than 1,500 subjects contributed by 6 global collaborators. HLA class I and class II types, where available, came from metadata supplied by the sample provider rather than from assay-based typing. A de-identified subject ID, COVID-19 status, age in years and sex were almost always included in the sample metadata. The paper's findings and limits, for the study overall: Clinical and demographic metadata were provided uncurated, with the amount varying by source and participant.

The CDR3 covers 14 residues, taking in both the cysteine and the phenylalanine. Only the CDR3 DNA stays, 42 bases, in frame from base 1. From the germline V gene, CDR1 is SNHLY and CDR2 is FYNNEI. V gives up 6 bases and J gives up 0 bases, and the segment between their germline ends measures 9 bases. The collaborating institutions used their own protocols to collect whole blood in K2EDTA tubes. For TCRbeta analysis, collaborators shipped samples as frozen whole blood, isolated PBMCs, or DNA extracted from either of those sample types. The immunoSEQ Assay, a bias-controlled multiplex PCR, was used to amplify TCRbeta CDR3 regions from genomic DNA. Per the authors' processing: Within the assay, amplification of reference gene primers was used to estimate how many nucleated cells each sample contained. To quantify the absolute abundance of each unique TCRbeta CDR3 rearrangement, sequence reads were collapsed and filtered. Productive Simpson clonality was computed per sample as the square root of Simpson's diversity index over productive rearrangements. TCRdb limited this immuneACCESS table to in-frame rearrangements with V and J called. A share of clones is missing; checked studies link under half to unresolved V genes, and the rest is unexplained. The V and J calls and clone size come from that table; D and trimming were worked out from the DNA. The sample table lists tens of thousands of clones, less than 85% of them with a count of one. Of the sample, around 14% falls within the top ten clones.

Sequenced: peripheral blood. This sequence originates from a woman between 65 and 79 years old with acute or convalescent COVID-19. The chain couples TRBV2 to TRBJ2-1, with a tentative D gene TRBD1 over 5 matching bases. The CDR3 amino acid sequence is: CASRSDSSYNEQFF. The bases read TGTGCCAGCAGGTCCGACAGCTCCTACAATGAGCAGTTCTTC. This CDR3, with the reference TRBV2 and TRBJ2-1 proteins standing in past its ends, gives the full variable domain EPEVTQTPSHQVTQMGQEVILRCVPISNHLYFYWYRQILGQKVEFLVSFYNNEISEKSEIFDDQFSVERPDGSNFTLKIRSTKLEDSAMYFCASRSDSSYNEQFFGPGTRLTVL.